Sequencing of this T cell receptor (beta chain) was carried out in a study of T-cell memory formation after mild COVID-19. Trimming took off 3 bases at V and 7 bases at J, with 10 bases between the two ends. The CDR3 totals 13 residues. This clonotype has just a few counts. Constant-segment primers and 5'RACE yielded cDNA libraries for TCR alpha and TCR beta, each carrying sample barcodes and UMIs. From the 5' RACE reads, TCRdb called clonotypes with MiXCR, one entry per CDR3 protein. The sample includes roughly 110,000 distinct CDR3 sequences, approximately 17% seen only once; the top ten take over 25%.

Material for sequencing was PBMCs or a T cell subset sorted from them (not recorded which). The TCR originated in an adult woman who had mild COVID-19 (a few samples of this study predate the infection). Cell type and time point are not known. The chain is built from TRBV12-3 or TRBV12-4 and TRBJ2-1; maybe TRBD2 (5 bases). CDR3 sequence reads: CASSFERLNEQFF. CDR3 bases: TGTGCCAGCAGTTTTGAGCGGTTAAATGAGCAGTTCTTC.